This TCR beta chain was captured in a study of CD8 T cells in ankylosing spondylitis. Findings of the study overall: Clones linked to disease were reported to show significant enrichment in matched ankylosing spondylitis synovial fluid.

TCRdb independently ran MiXCR on the 5' RACE reads; one entry per CDR3 protein. The sample comprises fewer than 350,000 distinct CDR3 sequences, around 10% of which are singletons, and roughly 9% rests with the top ten. This clonotype showed up many times. Its antigen is as yet unknown. Germline values: CDR1 SGDLS, CDR2 YYNGEE. V dropped 2 bases and J dropped 0; count of bases not matched to a gene: 2. This CDR3 comprises 15 residues. Sequenced input: blood, either unsorted or a sorted T cell fraction (not recorded which). V usage is TRBV9 and J usage is TRBJ2-7; TRBD2 agrees at 10 bases. This receptor was obtained from a female donor with ankylosing spondylitis or in good health (not recorded which). The CDR3 sequence: CASSVSGRPSYEQYF. In nucleotides, the CDR3 is TGTGCCAGCAGCGTTAGCGGGAGGCCCTCCTACGAGCAGTACTTC.